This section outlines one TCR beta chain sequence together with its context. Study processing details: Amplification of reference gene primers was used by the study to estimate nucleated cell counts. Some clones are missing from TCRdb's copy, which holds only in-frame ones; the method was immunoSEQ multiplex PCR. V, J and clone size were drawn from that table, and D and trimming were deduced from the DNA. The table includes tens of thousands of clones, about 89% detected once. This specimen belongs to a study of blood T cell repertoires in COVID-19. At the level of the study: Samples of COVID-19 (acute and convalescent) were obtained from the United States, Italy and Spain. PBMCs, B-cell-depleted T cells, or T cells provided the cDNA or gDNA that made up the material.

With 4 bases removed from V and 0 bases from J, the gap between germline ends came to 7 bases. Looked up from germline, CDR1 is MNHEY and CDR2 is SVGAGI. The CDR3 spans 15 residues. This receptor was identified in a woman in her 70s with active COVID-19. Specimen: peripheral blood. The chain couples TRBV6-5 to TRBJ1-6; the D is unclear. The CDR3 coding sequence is TGTGCCAGCAGTTCTAAGCCCTCCTATAATTCACCCCTCCACTTT. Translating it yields CASSSKPSYNSPLHF.